One sample yielded the 19 T cell receptor beta chains listed below, sequenced in a study of CD8 T cells in ankylosing spondylitis. Study-wide results and caveats: Ankylosing spondylitis blood appeared to be characterized by a TCR beta motif of eight highly homologous variants.

TCRdb reprocessed the 5' RACE reads via MiXCR and lists one record per CDR3 protein. The table includes 800,000 to 900,000 distinct CDR3 sequences, roughly 10% detected once. The antigens these receptors bind are not known. Source material: blood, either unsorted or a sorted T cell fraction (not recorded which). These receptors originate from a male donor with ankylosing spondylitis.

The CDR3 reads CSVGPDYSYEQYF. The CDR3 DNA is TGCAGCGTAGGCCCCGACTACTCCTACGAGCAGTACTTC. The J gene is TRBJ2-7, the V gene TRBV29-1, with D possibly TRBD2 on 5 matching bases. This CDR3 has 13 amino acids. Trimming pared 6 bases from V and 0 bases from J, leaving 12 bases between. CDR1 is SQVTM and CDR2 is ANQGSEA in the germline V gene.

The chain uses TRBV6-2 or TRBV6-3 and TRBJ2-7, with D possibly TRBD2 on 6 matching bases. The V gene's germline CDR1 is MNHEY and CDR2 SVGEGT. Trimming removed 6 bases at V and 10 bases at J, with 19 bases between. CDR3 length: 13 amino acids. The CDR3 coding sequence is TGTGCCAGCAGACGACCCGGGGGTTCGGAACAGTACTTC. It is translated as CASRRPGGSEQYF.

The V gene is TRBV15, the J gene TRBJ2-1, with 10 bases aligning to TRBD2. The CDR3 runs to 15 residues. Germline values: CDR1 LNHNV, CDR2 YYDKDF (reference sequence). J gave up 10 bases and V 3 bases, and 9 bases lay outside the gene matches. The CDR3 DNA reads as TGTGCCACCAGCAGTGAGCGGGGGGGCTGGGTAGAGCAGTTCTTC. It translates to CATSSERGGWVEQFF. Full variable domain (remainder filled in from reference TRBV15 and TRBJ2-1): DAMVIQNPRYQVTQFGKPVTLSCSQTLNHNVMYWYQQKSSQAPKLLFHYYDKDFNNEADTPDNFQSRRPNTSFCFLDIRSPGLGDTAMYLCATSSERGGWVEQFFGPGTRLTVL.

This clonotype was found a few times. This rearrangement joins TRBV4-1 to TRBJ1-4; TRBD1 matches at 7 bases. The trim removed 2 bases at V and 10 bases at J, leaving 4 bases unmatched. Germline V lookup: CDR1 MGHRA, CDR2 YSYEKL. The CDR3 is 13 amino acids. CDR3 bases: TGCGCCAGCAGCCAAACGGACAGGCTAAAACTGTTTTTT. It is translated as CASSQTDRLKLFF.

This clonotype has just a few counts. The chain combines TRBV5-5 with TRBJ2-5; D gene ambiguous. V was cut by 4 bases and J by 0 bases, with 13 bases left in between. The CDR3 runs to 15 residues. The germline CDR1 and CDR2 sequences are SGHKS and YYEKEE (reference sequence). The CDR3 loop reads CASSVMITNQETQYF. DNA for the CDR3: TGTGCCAGCAGCGTAATGATTACTAACCAAGAGACCCAGTACTTC. The entire variable domain, with the rest obtained from reference TRBV5-5 and TRBJ2-5, is as follows: DAGVTQSPTHLIKTRGQQVTLRCSPISGHKSVSWYQQVLGQGPQFIFQYYEKEERGRGNFPDRFSARQFPNYSSELNVNALLLGDSALYLCASSVMITNQETQYFGPGTRLLVL.

Only a few counts were recorded for this clonotype. The chain uses TRBV6-1 and TRBJ2-1; 9 bases agree with TRBD2. The V gene's germline CDR1 is MNHNS and CDR2 SASEGT. The V gene end was trimmed by 7 bases and the J gene end by 1 base; junction bases not matched to a gene: 11. The CDR3 loop spans 17 amino acids. The CDR3 sequence is CASTRLSGGLSYNEQFF. The DNA for the CDR3 is TGTGCCAGCACCCGACTCAGCGGGGGGCTTTCCTACAATGAGCAGTTCTTC.

This clonotype was seen only a few times. The chain employs TRBV7-2 and TRBJ2-1; 9 nucleotides align to TRBD2. This CDR3 comprises 16 residues. With V trimmed by 4 bases and J by 4 bases, 8 bases remained unmatched. CDR1 SGHTA and CDR2 FQGNSA come from the germline V gene. The CDR3 bases are TGTGCCAGCAGCTCCCCACTAGCGGGTGATTACAATGAGCAGTTCTTC. Its translation is CASSSPLAGDYNEQFF. The variable domain in full, completed from reference TRBV7-2 and TRBJ2-1, reads GAGVSQSPSNKVTEKGKDVELRCDPISGHTALYWYRQSLGQGLEFLIYFQGNSAPDKSGLPSDRFSAERTGGSVSTLTIQRTQQEDSAVYLCASSSPLAGDYNEQFFGPGTRLTVL.

The chain combines TRBV7-9 with TRBJ2-1; the match to TRBD1 covers 10 bases. This CDR3 contains 15 residues. Germline assignment: CDR1 SEHNR and CDR2 FQNEAQ (reference sequence). V lost 5 bases to trimming and J lost 5 bases; unmatched junction nucleotides: 6. The CDR3 sequence is CASSQTGGFHNEQFF. CDR3 nucleotide sequence: TGTGCCAGCAGCCAGACAGGGGGCTTCCACAATGAGCAGTTCTTC.

This clonotype showed up just a few times. The V and J genes are TRBV29-1 and TRBJ2-5; 10 bases are a match to TRBD1. V shed 7 bases, J shed 5 bases, and the junction held 13 bases outside the gene matches. Germline V gives CDR1 SQVTM, CDR2 ANQGSEA. The CDR3 length is 15 residues. This CDR3 is CSALVAGQGRETQYF. The DNA of the CDR3 is TGCAGCGCCCTTGTCGCGGGACAGGGGAGGGAGACCCAGTACTTC.

The sample holds a few counts of this clonotype. CDR3 in amino acids: CSASPFNRGGRTEAFF. The DNA of the CDR3 is TGCAGTGCTTCCCCCTTCAACAGGGGCGGGAGGACTGAAGCTTTCTTT. This rearrangement joins TRBV20-1 to TRBJ1-1, with TRBD1 identical over 7 bases. V lost 5 bases and J lost 5; bases outside the gene matches: 17. Per germline, CDR1 DFQATT and CDR2 SNEGSKA (reference sequence). This CDR3 region has 16 residues.

The genes are TRBV20-1 and TRBJ1-2; D might be TRBD1 (6 bases). Germline CDR1 DFQATT, CDR2 SNEGSKA (reference sequence). This CDR3 is 15 amino acids long. V was pared by 5 bases and J by 5 bases, with 21 bases between. CDR3 sequence reads: CSALGAGAVQYGYTF. The CDR3 bases are TGCAGTGCTTTGGGGGCGGGGGCAGTACAGTATGGCTACACCTTC.

V is TRBV12-3 or TRBV12-4 and J is TRBJ1-2, with unresolved D. The CDR3 extends over 15 amino acids. V was cut by 1 base and J by 4 bases, with 13 bases left in between. The CDR3 region is CASSLVSGKGYGYTF. The CDR3 DNA is TGTGCCAGCAGTTTAGTCTCTGGGAAGGGCTATGGCTACACCTTC.

The V and J genes are TRBV20-1 and TRBJ2-1, with 9 bases aligning to TRBD2. CDR3 length: 14 residues. With 5 bases clipped from V and 5 bases from J, the junction kept 7 bases outside the gene matches. Germline CDR1 reads DFQATT; CDR2 reads SNEGSKA (reference sequence). The CDR3 coding sequence is TGCAGTGCTGGTAGGACTAGCGACCACAATGAGCAGTTCTTC. Its translation is CSAGRTSDHNEQFF.

This clonotype has more than one count but fewer than ten. V is TRBV5-6 and J is TRBJ2-7; maybe TRBD2 (5 bases). V dropped 4 bases and J dropped 4 bases, with 15 bases sitting between them. Germline CDR1 and CDR2: SGHDT and YYEEEE. The CDR3 consists of 14 residues. Here the CDR3 DNA reads TGTGCCAGCAGCGGAGGACGGAGATTGTACGAGCAGTACTTC. This sequence encodes CASSGGRRLYEQYF.

The CDR3 reads CASSLLPGQDYEQYF. The CDR3, as DNA: TGTGCCAGCAGCTTGCTCCCGGGACAGGACTACGAGCAGTACTTC. This sequence joins TRBV5-8 and TRBJ2-7; TRBD1 agrees at 8 bases. Per the germline V gene, CDR1 is SGHTS and CDR2 is YDEGEE. V trimming: 1 base; J trimming: 3 bases; junction bases outside the gene matches: 6. There are 15 residues in the CDR3.

The V and J genes are TRBV20-1 and TRBJ2-5; D gene unclear. Between the trimmed V and J ends, which lost 5 bases and 4 bases, there was a span of 20 bases. This CDR3 has 15 residues. Germline CDR1 reads DFQATT; CDR2 reads SNEGSKA (reference sequence). Written as DNA, the CDR3 is TGCAGTGCTTCTCCAGGTGTACTCCGAGGAGAGACCCAGTACTTC. The encoded protein is CSASPGVLRGETQYF.

The J gene is TRBJ2-1, the V gene TRBV5-1, with 9 bases aligning to TRBD2. CDR3 length: 15 residues. Looked up from germline, CDR1 is SGHRS and CDR2 is YFSETQ. The V and J ends lost 7 bases and 2 bases, in that order; junction bases with no gene match: 7. CDR3 nucleotide sequence: TGCGCCAGCGGCAGCGGGGGGCCCACCTACAATGAGCAGTTCTTC. This translates into CASGSGGPTYNEQFF. Together with reference TRBV5-1 and TRBJ2-1, the CDR3 gives the full variable domain: KAGVTQTPRYLIKTRGQQVTLSCSPISGHRSVSWYQQTPGQGLQFLFEYFSETQRNKGNFPGRFSGRQFSNSRSEMNVSTLELGDSALYLCASGSGGPTYNEQFFGPGTRLTVL.

This clonotype has more than one count but fewer than ten. The CDR3 sequence is CASSLEGRHSPLHF. The CDR3 DNA reads as TGTGCCAGCAGCTTAGAGGGCAGGCATTCACCCCTCCACTTT. The chain combines TRBV7-6 with TRBJ1-6, with unresolved D. The germline V gene has CDR1 SGHVS and CDR2 FNYEAQ. The CDR3 contains 14 residues. Trimming shortened V by 1 base and J by 8 bases, and 9 bases separated the two germline ends. The entire variable domain, with the rest obtained from reference TRBV7-6 and TRBJ1-6, is as follows: GAGVSQSPRYKVTKRGQDVALRCDPISGHVSLYWYRQALGQGPEFLTYFNYEAQQDKSGLPNDRFSAERPEGSISTLTIQRTEQRDSAMYRCASSLEGRHSPLHFGNGTRLTVT.

This clonotype was seen many times. The chain recombines TRBV6-2 or TRBV6-3 with TRBJ2-1; 12 bases map to TRBD2. The CDR3 is 15 amino acids. V shed 6 bases and J 7 bases; nucleotides not matched to a gene: 7. In germline, CDR1 is MNHEY, CDR2 SVGEGT. The CDR3 bases are TGTGCCAGCAGCAACCGACTAGCGGGAGTAAATGAGCAGTTCTTC. Protein sequence: CASSNRLAGVNEQFF.